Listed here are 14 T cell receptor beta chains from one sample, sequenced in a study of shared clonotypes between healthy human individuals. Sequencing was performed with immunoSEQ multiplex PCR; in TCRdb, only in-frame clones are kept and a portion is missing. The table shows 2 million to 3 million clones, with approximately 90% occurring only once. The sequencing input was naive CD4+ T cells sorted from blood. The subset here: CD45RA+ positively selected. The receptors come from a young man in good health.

The DNA of the CDR3 is TGTGCCAGCAGCCCGGGCAGGGAGGGTGGCTACACCTTC. Its translation is CASSPGREGGYTF. J is TRBJ1-2 and V is TRBV7-2, with D possibly TRBD1 on 5 matching bases. Germline values: CDR1 SGHTA, CDR2 FQGNSA. Trimming stripped 5 bases from V and 7 bases from J, with 14 bases between. This CDR3 region has 13 residues.

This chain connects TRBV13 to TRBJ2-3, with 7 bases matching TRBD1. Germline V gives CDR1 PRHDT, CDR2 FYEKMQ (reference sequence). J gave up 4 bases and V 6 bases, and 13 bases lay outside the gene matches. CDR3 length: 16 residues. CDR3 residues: CASSWNSRDSSDTQYF. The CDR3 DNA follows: TGTGCCAGCAGTTGGAATAGCCGGGACAGTTCAGATACGCAGTATTTT.

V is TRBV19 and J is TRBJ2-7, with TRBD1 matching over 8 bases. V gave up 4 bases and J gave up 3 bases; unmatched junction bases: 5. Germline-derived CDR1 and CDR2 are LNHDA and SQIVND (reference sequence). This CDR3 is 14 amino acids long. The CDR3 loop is CASSKNRGVYEQYF. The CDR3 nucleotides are TGTGCCAGTAGTAAAAACAGGGGGGTCTACGAGCAGTACTTC.

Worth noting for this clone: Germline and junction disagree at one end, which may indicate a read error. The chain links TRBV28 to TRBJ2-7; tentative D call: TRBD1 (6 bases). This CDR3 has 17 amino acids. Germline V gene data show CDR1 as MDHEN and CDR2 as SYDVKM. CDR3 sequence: CASSGGPAAGQKSGPNF. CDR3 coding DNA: TGTGCCAGCAGTGGTGGCCCCGCGGCAGGACAGAAGTCGGGCCCCAACTTC.

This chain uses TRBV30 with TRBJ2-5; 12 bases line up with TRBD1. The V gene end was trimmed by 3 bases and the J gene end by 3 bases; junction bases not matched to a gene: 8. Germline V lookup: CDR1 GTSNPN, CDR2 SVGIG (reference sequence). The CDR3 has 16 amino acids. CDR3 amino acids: CAWSLPGQGAEETQYF. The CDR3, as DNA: TGTGCCTGGAGCTTACCGGGACAGGGGGCTGAAGAGACCCAGTACTTC.

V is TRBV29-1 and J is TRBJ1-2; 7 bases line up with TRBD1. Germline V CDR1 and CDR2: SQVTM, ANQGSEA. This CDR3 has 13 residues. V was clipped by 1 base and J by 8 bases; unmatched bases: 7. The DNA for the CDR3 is TGCAGCGTTGAAGTCAGGGGGACGTGGGGCTACACCTTC. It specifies CSVEVRGTWGYTF.

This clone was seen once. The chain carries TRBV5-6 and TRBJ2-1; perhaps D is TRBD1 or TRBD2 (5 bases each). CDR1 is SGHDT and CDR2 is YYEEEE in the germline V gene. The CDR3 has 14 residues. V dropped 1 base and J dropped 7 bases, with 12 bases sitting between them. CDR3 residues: CASSLPGQWNEQFF. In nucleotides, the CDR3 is TGTGCCAGCAGCTTGCCGGGGCAGTGGAATGAGCAGTTCTTC.

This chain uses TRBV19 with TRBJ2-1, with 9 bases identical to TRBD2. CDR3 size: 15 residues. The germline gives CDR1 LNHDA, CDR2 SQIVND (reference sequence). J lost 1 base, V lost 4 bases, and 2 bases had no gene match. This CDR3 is CASSTLAGSYNEQFF. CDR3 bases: TGTGCCAGTAGTACCCTAGCGGGATCCTACAATGAGCAGTTCTTC.

The CDR3 protein is CASSFGVTYEQYF. The DNA of the CDR3 is TGCGCCAGCAGCTTCGGGGTTACCTACGAGCAGTACTTC. The V and J genes are TRBV5-1 and TRBJ2-7; TRBD2 might be the D (5 bases). Germline V lookup: CDR1 SGHRS, CDR2 YFSETQ. CDR3 length equals 13 residues. With 2 bases removed from V and 2 bases from J, the gap between germline ends came to 8 bases.

The CDR3 DNA sequence: TGTGCCAGCAGTTCCCCGACAGGGTACAATGAGCAGTTCTTC. Protein product: CASSSPTGYNEQFF. The chain recombines TRBV28 with TRBJ2-1, with TRBD1 matching 7 bases. Germline V CDR1 and CDR2: MDHEN, SYDVKM. V was clipped by 4 bases and J by 4 bases; unmatched bases: 4. The CDR3 length is 14 residues. Full variable domain (remainder filled in from reference TRBV28 and TRBJ2-1): DVKVTQSSRYLVKRTGEKVFLECVQDMDHENMFWYRQDPGLGLRLIYFSYDVKMKEKGDIPEGYSVSREKKERFSLILESASTNQTSMYLCASSSPTGYNEQFFGPGTRLTVL.

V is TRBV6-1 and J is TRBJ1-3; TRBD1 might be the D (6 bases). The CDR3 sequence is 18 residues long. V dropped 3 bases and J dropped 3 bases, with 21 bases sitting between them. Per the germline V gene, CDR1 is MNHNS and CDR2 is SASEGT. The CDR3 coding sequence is TGTGCCAGCAGTGAGTCAGTGTTCAGGGGAGTAGGTGGAAACACCATATATTTT. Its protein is CASSESVFRGVGGNTIYF.

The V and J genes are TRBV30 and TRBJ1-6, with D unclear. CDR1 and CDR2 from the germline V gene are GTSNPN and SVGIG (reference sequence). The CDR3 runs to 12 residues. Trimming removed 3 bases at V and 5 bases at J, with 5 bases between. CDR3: CAWSLNNSPLHF. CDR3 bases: TGTGCCTGGAGCCTCAATAATTCACCCCTCCACTTT.

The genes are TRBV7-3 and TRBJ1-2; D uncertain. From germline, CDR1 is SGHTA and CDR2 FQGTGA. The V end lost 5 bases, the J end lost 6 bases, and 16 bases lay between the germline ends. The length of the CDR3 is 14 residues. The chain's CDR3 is CASSPDIRTDGYTF. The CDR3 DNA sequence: TGTGCCAGCAGCCCAGATATCCGTACCGATGGCTACACCTTC.

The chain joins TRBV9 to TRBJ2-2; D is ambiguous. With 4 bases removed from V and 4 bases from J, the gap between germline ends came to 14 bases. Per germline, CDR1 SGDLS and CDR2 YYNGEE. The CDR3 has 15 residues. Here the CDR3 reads CASSLRARGTGELFF. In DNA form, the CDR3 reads TGTGCCAGCAGCCTCCGGGCTAGAGGCACCGGGGAGCTGTTTTTT.